The following is a T cell receptor beta chain sequence with its context. Its antigen is as yet unknown. Naive CD4+ T cells were purified with Tregs depleted by CD25. After constant-region reverse-primer amplification, full-length variable regions underwent semi-nested PCR with Nested Universal Primer A. TCRdb analysed the 5' RACE reads with MiXCR anew, one entry per CDR3 protein. The sample has fewer than 8,500 distinct CDR3 sequences; approximately 71% are singletons. The study, taken as a whole, reports: Larger-cohort validation covered only one TCR beta V-J rearrangement. The TCR gene usage of tumor memory CD4+ T cells clustered together with blood and lymph node memory CD4+ cells and with lymph node naive CD4+ cells.

Trimming took off 5 bases at V and 6 bases at J, with 20 bases between the two ends. Germline values: CDR1 SGHAT, CDR2 FQNNGV. CDR3 length equals 16 residues. The receptor comes from a female donor with breast cancer. The sequencing input was tumor-infiltrating naive CD4+ T cells sorted from the breast tumor. Stated subset: naive CD4+ T cells, CD4+CD45RA+CD25-. The V gene is TRBV11-2, the J gene TRBJ2-1, with a possible D match to TRBD2 (5 bases). The CDR3, as DNA: TGTGCCAGCAGCGTCCTGAGGGCTAGCAGATTCAATGAGCAGTTCTTC. This encodes CASSVLRASRFNEQFF.